These T cell receptor beta chains were read from a single sample in a study of shared clonotypes between healthy human individuals. The protocol was immunoSEQ multiplex PCR, while the TCRdb copy is restricted to in-frame clones and leaves out a portion. This table holds over 2 million clones, about nine tenths found once. The sample was naive CD4+ T cells from PBMCs. The receptors here all came from a man between 18 and 29 years old in good health. Some clones in this sample may be carry-over from other donors' samples. Both conserved end residues are part of each CDR3. The D gene is left open where the match is weak. Size tells how often a clone was seen (once, few, many) or the class of an expanded clone, and some rows leave it out.

D gene	V gene	J gene	clone size	CDR3 protein	CDR3 DNA
TRBD1	TRBV5-1	TRBJ1-1	.	CASSPQGPDTEAFF	TGCGCCAGCAGCCCACAGGGGCCAGACACTGAAGCTTTCTTT
TRBD1	TRBV6-5	TRBJ2-3	.	CASSYSLGQGTDTQYF	TGTGCCAGCAGTTACTCTCTGGGACAGGGCACAGATACGCAGTATTTT
TRBD2	TRBV4-2	TRBJ2-7	.	CASSQEAGMLDEQYF	TGTGCCAGCAGCCAAGAAGCGGGAATGCTGGACGAGCAGTACTTC
.	TRBV9	TRBJ2-7	.	CASSVGTQSSYEQYF	TGTGCCAGCAGCGTAGGAACGCAAAGCTCCTACGAGCAGTACTTC
.	TRBV7-8	TRBJ1-1	.	CASSQGVNRAGEAFF	TGTGCCAGCAGCCAAGGGGTAAACCGAGCGGGTGAAGCTTTCTTT
.	TRBV5-1	TRBJ1-1	.	CASSSFGGLGTEAFF	TGCGCCAGCAGCTCGTTTGGGGGGCTGGGCACTGAAGCTTTCTTT
.	TRBV5-1	TRBJ2-7	.	CASSMAGTADEQYF	TGCGCCAGCAGCATGGCCGGGACCGCGGATGAGCAGTACTTC
.	TRBV5-1	TRBJ2-5	.	CASSQRDRGRETQYF	TGCGCCAGCAGCCAAAGGGACCGGGGTAGAGAGACCCAGTACTTC
TRBD2	TRBV9	TRBJ2-1	.	CASSVEAGPYNEQFF	TGTGCCAGCAGCGTAGAAGCGGGACCATACAATGAGCAGTTCTTC
TRBD2	TRBV30	TRBJ2-5	.	CAWSVARVAGAQETQYF	TGTGCCTGGAGTGTAGCCAGGGTAGCGGGAGCACAAGAGACCCAGTACTTC
.	TRBV11-3	TRBJ2-2	.	CASSPRRTGELFF	TGTGCCAGCAGCCCAAGACGCACCGGGGAGCTGTTTTTT
TRBD1	TRBV5-5	TRBJ1-4	.	CASSLRDRGPGTNEKLFF	TGTGCCAGCAGCCTGAGGGACAGGGGGCCGGGAACTAATGAAAAACTGTTTTTT
.	TRBV6-4	TRBJ1-2	.	CASSDERQNYGYTF	TGTGCCAGCAGTGATGAGCGACAGAATTATGGCTACACCTTC
.	TRBV7-9	TRBJ2-7	.	CASSLERLGRRSYEQYF	TGTGCCAGCAGCTTAGAGAGGTTGGGTAGGCGGTCCTACGAGCAGTACTTC
.	TRBV5-1	TRBJ1-2	.	CASSGLANYGYTF	TGCGCCAGCAGCGGGCTAGCTAACTATGGCTACACCTTC
.	TRBV5-1	TRBJ1-3	.	CASSFAGKGSGNTIYF	TGCGCCAGCAGCTTCGCAGGGAAAGGATCTGGAAACACCATATATTTT
TRBD2	TRBV4-1	TRBJ2-1	.	CASSQDDGRAYNEQFF	TGCGCCAGCAGCCAAGATGACGGGAGGGCCTACAATGAGCAGTTCTTC
TRBD2	TRBV6-5	TRBJ2-3	.	CASSFRLAGSTDTQYF	TGTGCCAGCAGTTTCCGACTAGCGGGGAGCACAGATACGCAGTATTTT
TRBD2	TRBV28	TRBJ2-7	.	CASSLGLEEKQYF	TGTGCCAGCAGTTTAGGACTAGAAGAGAAGCAGTACTTC
TRBD2	TRBV7-2	TRBJ2-1	.	CASSLVSLAGSRYNEQFF	TGTGCCAGCAGCTTAGTATCCCTAGCGGGAAGCCGATACAATGAGCAGTTCTTC
.	TRBV30	TRBJ1-4	.	CAWTTANNEKLFF	TGTGCCTGGACCACAGCCAATAATGAAAAACTGTTTTTT
.	TRBV18	TRBJ1-1	.	CASSRKGDKYGAEAFF	TGTGCCAGCTCCCGGAAGGGGGACAAATACGGGGCTGAAGCTTTCTTT
TRBD2	TRBV5-6	TRBJ2-1	once	CASSLPTSGRADEQFF	TGTGCCAGCAGCTTACCGACTAGCGGGAGGGCCGATGAGCAGTTCTTC
.	TRBV10-3	TRBJ2-7	.	CAISESWYREGTKNEQYF	TGTGCCATCAGTGAGTCGTGGTATAGAGAGGGGACGAAGAACGAGCAGTACTTC
TRBD1	TRBV6-5	TRBJ2-3	.	CASRTGVGADTQYF	TGTGCCAGCAGGACAGGGGTGGGCGCAGATACGCAGTATTTT
.	TRBV11-2	TRBJ1-4	.	CASSLGPSRTTNEKLFF	TGTGCCAGCAGCTTAGGCCCCAGCAGGACAACTAATGAAAAACTGTTTTTT
TRBD2	TRBV9	TRBJ2-2	.	CASSAASGRAIGELFF	TGTGCCAGCAGCGCTGCTAGCGGGAGGGCCATCGGGGAGCTGTTTTTT
.	TRBV4-1	TRBJ1-5	.	CASSHPPGGQPQHF	TGCGCCAGCAGCCACCCCCCTGGGGGTCAGCCCCAGCATTTT
.	TRBV6-5	TRBJ1-1	.	CASSRPQGKNTEAFF	TGTGCCAGCAGCCGACCACAGGGCAAGAACACTGAAGCTTTCTTT
TRBD2	TRBV5-1	TRBJ2-1	.	CASSLFAGGPEQFF	TGCGCCAGCAGCTTGTTTGCGGGAGGGCCAGAGCAGTTCTTC
.	TRBV18	TRBJ2-3	.	CASSPSQGTDTQYF	TGTGCCAGCTCACCCTCGCAGGGGACAGATACGCAGTATTTT
TRBD2	TRBV7-2	TRBJ2-7	.	CASSRTFLASGLSYEQYF	TGTGCCAGCAGCCGGACCTTCCTGGCTAGCGGATTATCCTACGAGCAGTACTTC
.	TRBV5-1	TRBJ2-3	.	CASSGAGVLTDTQYF	TGCGCCAGCAGCGGGGCCGGGGTCCTCACAGATACGCAGTATTTT